One and the same sample provided the 15 T cell receptor beta chains below, sequenced in a study of graft-versus-host responses after intestinal transplantation. These receptors have no identified antigens. The method was immunoSEQ multiplex PCR; TCRdb's version includes in-frame clones alone and lacks a portion of them. The sample has about 98,000 clones, 75% to 90% seen once. The starting material was unstimulated CD8+ T cells sorted from spleen or lymph node cells, obtained before intestinal transplant. These receptor sequences come from a human donor who received an intestinal transplant.

The chain combines TRBV28 with TRBJ2-1, with 7 bases identical to TRBD2. The CDR3 length is 16 residues. Germline V CDR1 and CDR2: MDHEN, SYDVKM. Germline trimming cut 3 bases from V and 0 bases from J; bases unmatched to any gene: 5. The CDR3 sequence: CASSFVGGPSYNEQFF. As DNA, the CDR3 is TGTGCCAGCAGTTTCGTGGGAGGGCCCTCCTACAATGAGCAGTTCTTC.

This clone was seen more than once but under ten times. The chain links TRBV9 to TRBJ2-5; D possibly uses TRBD1 or TRBD2 (6 bases each). The V and J ends lost 0 bases and 2 bases respectively, with 8 bases between them. Per the germline V gene, CDR1 is SGDLS and CDR2 is YYNGEE. This CDR3 region has 14 residues. DNA of the CDR3: TGTGCCAGCAGCGTAGAAGGGGGGCAAGAGACCCAGTACTTC. It encodes CASSVEGGQETQYF.

The rearrangement uses TRBV5-1 and TRBJ2-7, with D maybe TRBD2 (6 bases). The CDR3 totals 15 residues. V gave up 2 bases and J gave up 5 bases, with 17 bases separating them. In germline, CDR1 is SGHRS, CDR2 YFSETQ. This CDR3 reads CASSFPGGGLDEQYF. CDR3 bases: TGCGCCAGCAGCTTCCCTGGTGGAGGGCTGGACGAGCAGTACTTC.

DNA of the CDR3: TGTGCCAGTAGCGCGGCAGGGACCTACGAGCAGTACTTC. Protein product: CASSAAGTYEQYF. The V call is TRBV19, the J call TRBJ2-5; D is possibly TRBD1 (5 bases). The DNA end favors TRBJ2-7, so the J call may be wrong. Germline lookup yields CDR1 LNHDA and CDR2 SQIVND (reference sequence). The CDR3 loop spans 13 amino acids.

This chain's CDR3 is CSAAGTPSYEQYF. For the CDR3, the DNA is TGCAGCGCCGCCGGGACTCCGTCTTACGAGCAGTACTTC. The rearrangement joins TRBV29-1 to TRBJ2-7; TRBD2 is a possible D gene (6 bases). CDR3 length: 13 residues. The germline V and J ends were trimmed by 7 bases and 4 bases, with 17 bases remaining between them. CDR1 is SQVTM and CDR2 is ANQGSEA in the germline V gene.

CDR3 region: CASSPPDRVIYEQYF. CDR3 nucleotide sequence: TGTGCCAGCAGCCCCCCCGACAGGGTGATTTACGAGCAGTACTTC. The chain carries TRBV11-2 and TRBJ2-7, with 7 bases fitting TRBD1. V trimming: 5 bases; J trimming: 4 bases; junction bases outside the gene matches: 11. CDR1 is SGHAT, CDR2 FQNNGV, per germline. The CDR3 loop spans 15 amino acids.

J is TRBJ1-1 and V is TRBV6-6, with D uncertain. The V gene's germline CDR1 is MNHNY and CDR2 SVGAGI (reference sequence). The CDR3 spans 14 residues. Between the trimmed V and J ends, which lost 0 bases and 8 bases, there was a span of 13 bases. The DNA of the CDR3 is TGTGCCAGCAGTTACTCGGTCGTACCAGCCGAAGCTTTCTTT. Amino acids: CASSYSVVPAEAFF.

The chain carries TRBV27 and TRBJ1-2; D is unresolved. Deletions cut 2 bases from V and 5 bases from J, with 12 bases between. This CDR3 has 14 residues. Germline V gene sequence: CDR1 MNHEY, CDR2 SMNVEV (reference sequence). The CDR3 bases are TGTGCCAGCAGTTTAATGCCGGCTGTTTATGGCTACACCTTC. This codes for CASSLMPAVYGYTF.

The chain uses TRBV6-1 and TRBJ2-5; D possibly corresponds to TRBD1 (5 bases). From germline, CDR1 is MNHNS and CDR2 SASEGT. The CDR3 extends over 13 amino acids. The V end was cut by 8 bases, the J end by 0 bases, with 10 bases between. This chain's CDR3 is CASQGRYQETQYF. The CDR3 bases are TGTGCCAGCCAGGGCAGGTACCAAGAGACCCAGTACTTC.

The V and J genes are TRBV19 and TRBJ2-1; TRBD2 agrees at 8 bases. Germline V gene lookup returns CDR1 LNHDA and CDR2 SQIVND (reference sequence). J gave up 0 bases and V 4 bases, and 2 bases lay outside the gene matches. CDR3 size: 15 residues. The DNA for the CDR3 is TGTGCCAGTAGTACAGGGACTAGCTCCTACAATGAGCAGTTCTTC. Protein product: CASSTGTSSYNEQFF.

This rearrangement joins TRBV11-3 to TRBJ1-1; no reliable D call. This CDR3 has 13 amino acids. From germline, CDR1 is SGHNT and CDR2 YENEEA. Trimming took 5 bases from V and 7 from J, leaving 14 bases between them. The CDR3 loop reads CASSLPGAYEAFF. CDR3 in DNA: TGTGCCAGCAGCCTCCCGGGAGCCTATGAAGCTTTCTTT.

The chain employs TRBV27 and TRBJ1-6; unclear D gene. The length of the CDR3 is 15 residues. The germline CDR1 and CDR2 sequences are MNHEY and SMNVEV (reference sequence). V lost 1 base and J lost 8, with 12 bases in between. CDR3 residues: CASSLLGGEYSPLHF. In DNA, the CDR3 is TGTGCCAGCAGTTTATTGGGTGGGGAATATTCACCCCTCCACTTT.

V and J are TRBV2 and TRBJ2-3; no firm D call. With 7 bases removed from V and 6 bases from J, the gap between germline ends came to 14 bases. The CDR3 totals 13 residues. Germline CDR1 and CDR2: SNHLY and FYNNEI. CDR3 in amino acids: CASMWVFVDTQYF. The CDR3 coding sequence is TGTGCCAGCATGTGGGTCTTCGTGGATACGCAGTATTTT.

The rearrangement joins TRBV10-3 to TRBJ2-5, with 12 positions matching TRBD2. J gave up 4 bases and V 10 bases, and 10 bases lay outside the gene matches. The CDR3 loop spans 15 amino acids. The germline CDR1 and CDR2 sequences are ENHRY and SYGVKD. CDR3 sequence: CATSLLAGGPETQYF. DNA of the CDR3: TGTGCCACCTCATTACTAGCGGGGGGTCCAGAGACCCAGTACTTC.

A few counts support this clone. The chain is built from TRBV5-8 and TRBJ2-2; D is unclear. Trimming cost V 4 bases and J 4 bases, with 17 bases left between them. Germline V lookup: CDR1 SGHTS, CDR2 YDEGEE. This CDR3 has 16 residues. CDR3 sequence: CASSPYPRLTTGELFF. The CDR3 region has the DNA TGTGCCAGCAGCCCCTACCCCCGACTGACCACCGGGGAGCTGTTTTTT.